Shown below are 17 T cell receptor beta chains from a single sample sequenced in a study of T-cell reconstitution after alpha-beta-depleted transplantation in children. Unique molecular identifiers were incorporated during preparation of the TCRbeta library. One entry per CDR3 protein, called by TCRdb with MiXCR from the PCR reads. The sample has hundreds of thousands of distinct CDR3 sequences; roughly 13% are singletons. Sequencing was performed on PBMCs, taken before TCRalphabeta/CD19-depleted stem cell transplant. All receptors derive from a girl aged 2 to 9 with congenital amegakaryocytic thrombocytopenia, due to receive a stem cell transplant.

This clonotype showed up many times. This chain connects TRBV5-1 to TRBJ2-1; D is perhaps TRBD2 (5 bases). V shed 3 bases and J shed 7 bases, with 11 bases lying between them. Germline V gene lookup returns CDR1 SGHRS and CDR2 YFSETQ. The CDR3 is made up of 13 amino acids. The CDR3 protein is CASSSRTPNEQFF. Written as DNA, the CDR3 is TGCGCCAGCAGCTCCCGGACTCCTAATGAGCAGTTCTTC.

The V gene is TRBV12-3 or TRBV12-4, the J gene TRBJ1-5, with a weak D call TRBD1 (6 bases). V was shortened by 6 bases and J by 6 bases, with 18 bases between the two germline ends. CDR3 length equals 15 residues. CDR3 sequence: CASSLQGNSFQPQHF. The CDR3 region has the DNA TGTGCCAGCAGCTTGCAGGGGAACTCGTTTCAGCCCCAGCATTTT.

V usage is TRBV3-1 and J usage is TRBJ2-3; possibly TRBD2 for D (5 bases). The V and J ends lost 5 bases and 6 bases respectively, with 12 bases between them. Germline V gene sequence: CDR1 LGHDT, CDR2 YNNKEL (reference sequence). The CDR3 contains 13 residues. The CDR3 here is CASSFVTRDTQYF. The CDR3, as DNA: TGTGCCAGCAGCTTCGTCACTAGGGATACGCAGTATTTT.

This clonotype came up many times. This chain links TRBV18 with TRBJ2-7, with 7 bases lining up with TRBD1. CDR3 length: 17 residues. CDR1 KGHSH and CDR2 LQKENI come from the germline V gene. V trimming: 3 bases; J trimming: 5 bases; junction bases outside the gene matches: 16. CDR3 amino acids: CASSPYGQARNLHEQYF. The CDR3, as DNA: TGTGCCAGCTCACCGTATGGACAGGCCAGAAATCTCCACGAGCAGTACTTC.

This clonotype was counted many times. This chain connects TRBV5-1 to TRBJ2-1; no definite D call. CDR3 size: 11 residues. Trimming took off 0 bases at V and 8 bases at J, with 3 bases between the two ends. Germline CDR1 SGHRS, CDR2 YFSETQ. Here the CDR3 DNA reads TGCGCCAGCAGCTTGGAGCATGAGCAGTTCTTC. The encoded protein is CASSLEHEQFF.

This clonotype has a count of ten or more. V and J are TRBV5-1 and TRBJ2-3; 7 positions match TRBD2. CDR3 size: 15 residues. Germline V gives CDR1 SGHRS, CDR2 YFSETQ. V lost 3 bases to trimming and J lost 2 bases; unmatched junction nucleotides: 6. DNA of the CDR3: TGCGCCAGCAGCTCCGGTTGGGACTACACAGATACGCAGTATTTT. It translates to CASSSGWDYTDTQYF.

This clonotype was observed at least ten times. CDR3 DNA: TGCGCCAGCACTGCCTCCAGGAGCACTGAAGCTTTCTTT. It translates to CASTASRSTEAFF. V and J are TRBV5-1 and TRBJ1-1; D remains unclear. The germline V gene has CDR1 SGHRS and CDR2 YFSETQ. The CDR3 totals 13 residues. Between the trimmed V and J ends, which lost 6 bases and 4 bases, there was a span of 13 bases.

This clonotype has a count of ten or more. The chain combines TRBV7-9 with TRBJ2-7; TRBD1 is a possible D gene (5 bases). Between the trimmed V and J ends, which lost 3 bases and 5 bases, there was a span of 14 bases. CDR1 is SEHNR, CDR2 FQNEAQ, per germline (reference sequence). This CDR3 contains 14 residues. The CDR3 loop is CASSLSTEDNEQYF. CDR3 coding DNA: TGTGCCAGCAGCTTGTCGACAGAAGACAACGAGCAGTACTTC.

This chain connects TRBV19 to TRBJ1-5; D not certain. This CDR3 is built from 14 residues. Deletions cut 1 base from V and 6 bases from J, with 10 bases between. The V gene's germline CDR1 is LNHDA and CDR2 SQIVND (reference sequence). The CDR3 DNA reads as TGTGCCAGTAGTATAGGGGGAATGGTTCAGCCCCAGCATTTT. Residues: CASSIGGMVQPQHF. The variable domain in full, completed from reference TRBV19 and TRBJ1-5, reads DGGITQSPKYLFRKEGQNVTLSCEQNLNHDAMYWYRQDPGQGLRLIYYSQIVNDFQKGDIAEGYSVSREKKESFPLTVTSAQKNPTAFYLCASSIGGMVQPQHFGDGTRLSIL.

This clonotype has a count of ten or more. V is TRBV12-3 or TRBV12-4 and J is TRBJ2-3; no clear D gene. This CDR3 region has 15 residues. V shed 0 bases and J shed 2 bases, with 9 bases lying between them. The CDR3 loop reads CASSLAFDFTDTQYF. The CDR3 nucleotides are TGTGCCAGCAGTTTAGCGTTCGATTTCACAGATACGCAGTATTTT.

In its sample, this clonotype was seen a few times. The chain carries TRBV5-1 and TRBJ2-7; the D gene is possibly TRBD2 (6 bases). The CDR3 loop spans 15 amino acids. Trimming shortened V by 3 bases and J by 3 bases, and 16 bases separated the two germline ends. CDR1 SGHRS and CDR2 YFSETQ come from the germline V gene. CDR3 nucleotide sequence: TGCGCCAGCAGCTCAGACCTGGGACTCCTCTACGAGCAGTACTTC. Translating gives CASSSDLGLLYEQYF.

This clonotype was counted many times. The V gene is TRBV27, the J gene TRBJ2-1; 8 positions agree with TRBD1. V shed 8 bases, J shed 8 bases, and the junction held 8 bases outside the gene matches. Germline CDR1 and CDR2: MNHEY and SMNVEV (reference sequence). The CDR3 has 13 residues. This chain's CDR3 is CASRRQGSDEQFF. The CDR3 DNA reads as TGTGCCAGCCGACGACAGGGGAGCGATGAGCAGTTCTTC.

The V gene is TRBV3-1, the J gene TRBJ2-1; D possibly uses TRBD1 or TRBD2 (6 bases each). The CDR3 is made up of 15 amino acids. Germline lookup yields CDR1 LGHDT and CDR2 YNNKEL (reference sequence). V was shortened by 0 bases and J by 9 bases, with 15 bases between the two germline ends. The CDR3 bases are TGTGCCAGCAGCCAAGATGGGTTTGGAGGGGGTGAGCAGTTCTTC. Its protein product is CASSQDGFGGGEQFF.

This clonotype was recorded a few times. The chain joins TRBV20-1 to TRBJ2-1; 8 bases align to TRBD2. Germline V gene lookup returns CDR1 DFQATT and CDR2 SNEGSKA (reference sequence). V trimming: 7 bases; J trimming: 5 bases; junction bases outside the gene matches: 10. This CDR3 spans 14 amino acids. CDR3 in DNA: TGCAGTGGCAAGACTAGCGCCCCCAACAATGAGCAGTTCTTC. Its translation is CSGKTSAPNNEQFF.

The chain carries TRBV18 and TRBJ2-7, with D perhaps TRBD1 (5 bases). Germline lookup yields CDR1 KGHSH and CDR2 LQKENI. The CDR3 is 15 residues long. Trimming pared 5 bases from V and 0 bases from J, leaving 14 bases between. CDR3 region: CASSAGWLPSYEQYF. CDR3 nucleotide sequence: TGTGCCAGCTCAGCAGGGTGGCTGCCCTCCTACGAGCAGTACTTC.

This clonotype came up a few times. The chain uses TRBV28 and TRBJ2-2; 10 nucleotides agree with TRBD1. The ends lost 10 bases at V and 4 bases at J; junction bases unmatched: 3. Germline V lookup: CDR1 MDHEN, CDR2 SYDVKM. The length of the CDR3 is 13 residues. CDR3 nucleotides: TGTGCCACCCGACAGGGGGCCACCGGGGAGCTGTTTTTT. It codes for CATRQGATGELFF.

Comments on this clonotype: A much more abundant neighbour one base away suggests this may be a read error. The chain recombines TRBV11-1 with TRBJ2-1; TRBD2 aligns across 9 bases. Looked up from germline, CDR1 is SGHAT and CDR2 is FQDESV (reference sequence). This CDR3 spans 18 amino acids. The CDR3 here is CASRLPVGSGSGYNAQFF. As DNA, the CDR3 is TGTGCCAGCAGGTTGCCAGTTGGTAGCGGGAGTGGGTACAATGCGCAGTTCTTC.